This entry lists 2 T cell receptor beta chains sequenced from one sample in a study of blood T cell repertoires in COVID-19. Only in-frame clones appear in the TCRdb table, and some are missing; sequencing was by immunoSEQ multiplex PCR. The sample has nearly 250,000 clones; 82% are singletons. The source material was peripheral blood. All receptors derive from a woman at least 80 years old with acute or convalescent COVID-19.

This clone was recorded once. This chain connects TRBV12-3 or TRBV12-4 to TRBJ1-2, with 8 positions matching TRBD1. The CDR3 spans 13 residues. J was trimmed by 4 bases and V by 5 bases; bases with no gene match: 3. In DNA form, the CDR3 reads TGTGCCAGCAGTCCGGACAGGGCCTATGGCTACACCTTC. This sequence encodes CASSPDRAYGYTF.

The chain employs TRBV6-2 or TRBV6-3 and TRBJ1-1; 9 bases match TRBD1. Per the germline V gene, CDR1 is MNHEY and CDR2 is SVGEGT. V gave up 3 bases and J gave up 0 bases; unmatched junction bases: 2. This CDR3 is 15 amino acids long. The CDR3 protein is CASSYWDRVNTEAFF. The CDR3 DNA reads TGTGCCAGCAGTTATTGGGACAGGGTGAACACTGAAGCTTTCTTT.